Presented here are 2 T cell receptor beta chains from one specimen sequenced in a study of vaccination and CD4 T cells after COVID-19. The antigens for these receptors are not known. Sequencing of DNA taken from cultured CD4+ T cells relied on the Oncomine TCR Beta short-read assay. TCRdb recomputed calls from the PCR reads with MiXCR, one row per CDR3 protein. The repertoire holds 11,000 or so distinct CDR3 sequences, with 44% as singletons. This sample's treatment: roughly nine-day PBMC culture with coronavirus spike peptide pools or control peptides (ViraFEST assay). The material sequenced was CD4+ T cells from blood, cultured in vitro. The receptors come from a human donor who had recovered from COVID-19.

This clonotype was seen only a few times. The chain carries TRBV19 and TRBJ1-5; D is ambiguous. Trimming removed 7 bases at V and 0 bases at J, with 13 bases between. The CDR3 contains 15 residues. Germline values: CDR1 LNHDA, CDR2 SQIVND (reference sequence). The CDR3: CASIEGGYSNQPQHF. CDR3 in DNA: TGTGCCAGTATAGAAGGAGGGTATAGCAATCAGCCCCAGCATTTT.

This clonotype was counted a few times. The chain joins TRBV7-8 to TRBJ1-1; D remains unclear. V was clipped by 5 bases and J by 1 base, with 11 bases between them. CDR3 length: 14 residues. Germline-derived CDR1 and CDR2 are SGHVS and FQNEAQ. The CDR3 loop reads CASSQDTANTEAFF. The CDR3 coding sequence is TGTGCCAGCAGCCAAGATACAGCGAACACTGAAGCTTTCTTT.